Listed below are T cell receptor beta chains from one sample, sequenced in a study of Ad26.COV2.S vaccination and SARS-CoV-2 variants. Using immunoSEQ multiplex PCR, the repertoire was profiled, and TCRdb retains in-frame clones only, with some absent. The data hold around 270,000 clones, with around 88% observed a single time. Sequenced material: peripheral blood, taken in a trial of Ad26.COV2.S vaccine versus placebo. These receptors were collected from a person aged 18-65 years who received the Ad26.COV2.S COVID-19 vaccine or a placebo. Both conserved end residues are part of each CDR3. Each record gives: J gene, clone size, D gene, V gene, CDR3 DNA, CDR3 protein. A D gene is named only where the DNA matches it firmly. Some rows have no size entry. The others give once, few or many, or a class for an expanded clone.

>TRBJ2-3|-|TRBD2|TRBV9
TGTGCCAGCAGCCCGACGGGACTAGCGGGGCCCATTGATACGCAGTATTTT
CASSPTGLAGPIDTQYF
>TRBJ1-6|-|-|TRBV6-4
TGTGCCAGCAGTGACGGGATTTCCCTCCACTTT
CASSDGISLHF
>TRBJ1-6|once|-|TRBV27
TGTGCCAGCAGTGTAGAGGGTGGAAATTCACCCCTCCACTTT
CASSVEGGNSPLHF
>TRBJ2-1|-|TRBD2|TRBV6-5
TGTGCCAGCAGCCTACTAGCGGGAGAAGGCAATGAGCAGTTCTTC
CASSLLAGEGNEQFF
>TRBJ2-5|-|-|TRBV5-5
TGTGCCAGCAGCTTGCCCCAAGAGACCCAGTACTTC
CASSLPQETQYF
>TRBJ2-1|-|-|TRBV24-1
TGTGCCACCAGTGGCCTTCCGGGACCCCGTTTCGGTGATGAGCAGTTCTTC
CATSGLPGPRFGDEQFF
>TRBJ2-3|-|TRBD1|TRBV5-5
TGTGCCAGCAGCCCCGGACAGGGGGGAGATACGCAGTATTTT
CASSPGQGGDTQYF
>TRBJ2-7|-|TRBD1|TRBV27
TGTGCCAGCAGTTTGCAGGGGGCGTCCTACGAGCAGTACTTC
CASSLQGASYEQYF
>TRBJ2-3|-|-|TRBV4-1
TGCGCCAGCAGCCAAGGACCCCAACACGGGGGCACAGATACGCAGTATTTT
CASSQGPQHGGTDTQYF
>TRBJ1-3|-|-|TRBV7-9
TGTGCCAGCAGCGAAAATGGAAACACCATATATTTT
CASSENGNTIYF
>TRBJ2-1|-|-|TRBV27
TGTGCCAGCAGCCGGTACAATGAGCAGTTCTTC
CASSRYNEQFF
>TRBJ1-2|-|-|TRBV9
TGTGCCAGCAGCGTAGAGGTGTCGGGGCAATATGGCTACACCTTC
CASSVEVSGQYGYTF
>TRBJ1-1|-|-|TRBV7-2
TGTGCCAGCAGCTTACTAGGCAGGACTGAAGCTTTCTTT
CASSLLGRTEAFF
>TRBJ2-3|-|TRBD2|TRBV5-8
TGTGCCAGCAGCTTGGATCTAGCGGGGGCAAGGGGTACGCAGTATTTT
CASSLDLAGARGTQYF
>TRBJ1-1|-|-|TRBV13
TGTGCCAGCAGCCCCCCGGTAACGAACACTGAAGCTTTCTTT
CASSPPVTNTEAFF
>TRBJ1-1|once|TRBD1|TRBV5-6
TGTGCCAGCAGCTGGACAGGGTTCGGTGAGAACACTGAAGCTTTCTTT
CASSWTGFGENTEAFF
>TRBJ2-1|once|TRBD1|TRBV7-2
TGTGCCAGCAGCCCTTACCTCGACAGGGTGCTGTATGAGCAGTTCTTC
CASSPYLDRVLYEQFF
>TRBJ1-1|-|-|TRBV9
TGTGCCAGCAGCGTTGACAGGTACACTGAAGCTTTCTTT
CASSVDRYTEAFF
>TRBJ2-7|few|-|TRBV15
TGTGCCACCAGCAGAGATAGGACCGAGCAGTACTTC
CATSRDRTEQYF
>TRBJ1-2|-|-|TRBV6-5
TGTGCCAGCAACAACGGTCCTTTGTATGGCTACACCTTC
CASNNGPLYGYTF
>TRBJ2-2|-|-|TRBV4-3
TGCGCCAGCAGCCAAGCGGGGTACGACACCGGGGAGCTGTTTTTT
CASSQAGYDTGELFF
>TRBJ1-4|-|TRBD1|TRBV18
TGTGCCAGCTCATCGGGACAGGGGCATGAAAAACTGTTTTTT
CASSSGQGHEKLFF
>TRBJ2-1|once|TRBD2|TRBV19
TGTGCCAGTAAGGGAGCGGGGGCTTTCTACAATGAGCAGTTCTTC
CASKGAGAFYNEQFF
>TRBJ1-2|-|-|TRBV5-5
TGTGCCTGTAAACAAGAGGGACTTAACTATGGCTACACCTTC
CACKQEGLNYGYTF